These 17 T cell receptor beta chains were sequenced from one sample in a study of CD8+ T cells in alopecia areata. RNA was extracted and reverse transcribed into cDNA as the sequencing template. Libraries were prepared by immunoSEQ multiplex PCR; TCRdb keeps only in-frame clonotypes and omits some of them. The sample has some 120,000 clones, 45% to 60% seen once. The input for sequencing was CD4+ T cells sorted from blood, taken at week 0. These TCRs come from a human donor with alopecia areata.

In this sample, this clone turned up a few times. This chain uses TRBV29-1 with TRBJ1-1; D is ambiguous. This CDR3 comprises 13 residues. The germline V gene has CDR1 SQVTM and CDR2 ANQGSEA. V dropped 8 bases and J dropped 4 bases, with 17 bases sitting between them. The CDR3 sequence: CSFVRGGGTEAFF. The CDR3 DNA follows: TGCAGCTTCGTCCGGGGTGGAGGCACTGAAGCTTTCTTT.

The chain links TRBV11-3 to TRBJ1-2; D is uncertain. The CDR3 length is 10 residues. Germline V gives CDR1 SGHNT, CDR2 YENEEA. V lost 8 bases and J 3 bases, leaving 4 bases between the germline ends. The CDR3 spells CASRDYGYTF. The CDR3 bases are TGTGCCAGCCGTGACTATGGCTACACCTTC.

The chain has TRBV7-2 and TRBJ1-2; D might be TRBD1 (5 bases). V was trimmed by 5 bases and J by 2 bases, leaving 9 bases between them. Germline V gene sequence: CDR1 SGHTA, CDR2 FQGNSA. CDR3 size: 13 residues. Here the CDR3 reads CASSPDRNYGYTF. As DNA, the CDR3 is TGTGCCAGCAGCCCCGACAGAAACTATGGCTACACCTTC.

In its sample, this clone was seen once. The V and J genes are TRBV19 and TRBJ2-1, with D unclear. V gave up 1 base and J gave up 2 bases, with 6 bases separating them. Germline V gene data show CDR1 as LNHDA and CDR2 as SQIVND (reference sequence). The length of the CDR3 is 14 residues. The CDR3 loop is CASSIGQPYNEQFF. The DNA for the CDR3 is TGTGCCAGTAGTATAGGCCAGCCCTACAATGAGCAGTTCTTC.

V gene TRBV5-1 combines with J gene TRBJ1-5; weak D call: TRBD1 (5 bases). In germline, CDR1 is SGHRS, CDR2 YFSETQ. The CDR3 loop spans 15 amino acids. Deletions cut 0 bases from V and 5 bases from J, with 12 bases between. The CDR3 loop reads CASSLGAGQDQPQHF. Here the CDR3 DNA reads TGCGCCAGCAGCTTGGGTGCAGGGCAGGATCAGCCCCAGCATTTT.

In nucleotides, the CDR3 is TGTGCCAGCAGCCCTCAGGGACTAGCGGGGGCAGATACGCAGTATTTT. Its translation is CASSPQGLAGADTQYF. The gene calls are TRBV7-9 and TRBJ2-3; 14 bases map to TRBD2. The CDR3 consists of 16 residues. The trim removed 5 bases at V and 4 bases at J, leaving 5 bases unmatched. Per the germline V gene, CDR1 is SEHNR and CDR2 is FQNEAQ (reference sequence).

About this clone itself: A much larger clone lies a single base off, so this may be a read error. The rearrangement links TRBV6-5 to TRBJ2-1; 9 bases line up with TRBD1. The CDR3 sequence is 15 residues long. Per germline, CDR1 MNHEY and CDR2 SVGAGI. The junction had 11 bases not matched to a gene; V was cut back by 4 bases and J by 10 bases. The CDR3 DNA reads as TGTGCCAGCAGTTCTACGTGGACAGGGGATAGCGAGCAGTTCTTC. Translating it yields CASSSTWTGDSEQFF.

This rearrangement joins TRBV5-1 to TRBJ2-3, with a tentative D call TRBD2 (5 bases). The length of the CDR3 is 14 residues. Deletions cut 4 bases from V and 0 bases from J, with 9 bases between. CDR1 is SGHRS, CDR2 YFSETQ, per germline. This CDR3 reads CASSASRSTDTQYF. The DNA for the CDR3 is TGCGCCAGCAGCGCTAGCCGCAGCACAGATACGCAGTATTTT.

The J gene is TRBJ2-1, the V gene TRBV19, with 7 bases lining up with TRBD2. The V gene's germline CDR1 is LNHDA and CDR2 SQIVND (reference sequence). Germline trimming cut 4 bases from V and 9 bases from J; bases unmatched to any gene: 15. The CDR3 totals 16 residues. CDR3 in amino acids: CASSRLAGEAMGEQFF. The CDR3, as DNA: TGTGCCAGTAGTAGGTTGGCGGGAGAAGCCATGGGTGAGCAGTTCTTC.

This clone was detected a few times. The chain couples TRBV4-1 to TRBJ2-3; TRBD1 agrees at 9 bases. Germline trimming cut 6 bases from V and 5 bases from J; bases unmatched to any gene: 12. Germline V gives CDR1 MGHRA, CDR2 YSYEKL. The CDR3 length is 16 residues. The CDR3 region is CASSTAEGGQGDTQYF. DNA of the CDR3: TGCGCCAGCAGTACAGCGGAGGGGGGACAGGGAGATACGCAGTATTTT.

This sequence joins TRBV27 and TRBJ1-2; D is perhaps TRBD1 (5 bases). V dropped 4 bases and J dropped 7 bases, with 10 bases sitting between them. Germline V CDR1 and CDR2: MNHEY, SMNVEV (reference sequence). This CDR3 contains 12 residues. CDR3 bases: TGTGCCAGCAGTTCCGGGGACTCTGGCTACACCTTC. Its protein product is CASSSGDSGYTF.

The table lists this clone with a count of one. The chain uses TRBV27 and TRBJ1-2, with D perhaps TRBD1 (6 bases). Trimming took off 3 bases at V and 1 base at J, with 12 bases between the two ends. The germline gives CDR1 MNHEY, CDR2 SMNVEV (reference sequence). The CDR3 length is 15 residues. The CDR3 DNA reads TGTGCCAGCAGTTTTTTGGGGGCGGGTAACTATGGCTACACCTTC. This codes for CASSFLGAGNYGYTF.

The CDR3 DNA reads as TGTGCCAGCAGCATATACAATGAGCAGTTCTTC. It codes for CASSIYNEQFF. The chain has TRBV11-2 and TRBJ2-1; D uncertain. The V and J ends lost 5 bases and 4 bases respectively, with 3 bases between them. The germline V gene encodes CDR1 SGHAT and CDR2 FQNNGV. The CDR3 is made up of 11 amino acids.

This clone came up a few times. V is TRBV7-9 and J is TRBJ2-3, with a possible D match to TRBD2 (5 bases). CDR3 length equals 14 residues. Germline CDR1 and CDR2: SEHNR and FQNEAQ (reference sequence). Trimming removed 1 base from V and 6 bases from J, with 11 bases in between. CDR3 in amino acids: CASSLGVAIDTQYF. The DNA for the CDR3 is TGTGCCAGCAGCTTAGGGGTAGCGATCGATACGCAGTATTTT.

The chain has TRBV2 and TRBJ2-7, with a weak D call TRBD2 (6 bases). This CDR3 spans 13 amino acids. Germline loops: CDR1 SNHLY, CDR2 FYNNEI. The germline V and J ends were trimmed by 6 bases and 4 bases, with 13 bases remaining between them. In DNA, the CDR3 is TGTGCCAGCAGGGGGACTTTGGAGTACGAGCAGTACTTC. Its protein is CASRGTLEYEQYF.

The genes are TRBV25-1 and TRBJ2-1; 8 nucleotides line up with TRBD2. CDR3 length equals 15 residues. Germline values: CDR1 MGHDK, CDR2 SYGVNS. Trimming took 8 bases from V and 4 from J; bases not matched to a gene: 10. CDR3 sequence (DNA): TGTGCCAGCTCGAACGACGGGGGGGTATACAATGAGCAGTTCTTC. The encoded protein is CASSNDGGVYNEQFF.

The J gene is TRBJ1-4, the V gene TRBV5-4; 8 bases align to TRBD1. Germline-derived CDR1 and CDR2 are SGHNT and YYREEE (reference sequence). The ends lost 4 bases at V and 10 bases at J; junction bases unmatched: 21. The CDR3 consists of 18 residues. The CDR3, as DNA: TGTGCCAGCAGCCTGATGGGGCAGGGGGCACAACGGAGGGGAAAACTGTTTTTT. Its protein product is CASSLMGQGAQRRGKLFF.